This record covers a single T cell receptor (beta chain). What antigen it recognizes has not been identified. Base qualities are not provided; no much larger clone lies one nucleotide away. The CDR3 regions of human TCRbeta chains were subjected to immunosequencing. Concerning the study's data processing: Repertoire TCRs were matched against a reference library of SARS-CoV-2-specific TCRs generated with the MIRA antigen-specificity platform. Breadth was defined as the fraction of unique TCRs that were SARS-CoV-2-associated. Depth was defined as the fraction of total T cells that were SARS-CoV-2-associated. Using the MIRA data, each spike-specific TCR was mapped to the spike region that the TCR reacts to and placed in a CD4 or CD8 class. Log10-transformed breadth and depth values were compared by one-way ANOVA with Sidak's multiple comparisons tests. TCRdb holds this immuneACCESS table with in-frame rearrangements only. Some clones are missing; in checked studies, unresolved V genes explain under half, and the rest has no known cause. V and J calls and clone size come straight from that table; D and trimming were deduced from the DNA. For this sample there are nearly 200,000 clones; about 94% appear just once. 0.95% to 1.1% of the sample is in the top ten clones.

This specimen belongs to a study of T cell responses to AZD1222 COVID-19 vaccine (dated by TCRdb to 2020 to 2023). With regard to the full study: A total of more than 230 trial participants underwent TCR sequencing, of whom about 200 received two doses of AZD1222 and about 25 received two doses of the MenACWY control vaccine. Trial participants were enrolled by age into subgroups of 18-55, 56-69 and 70-plus years, and roughly 150, 30 and 60 TCR-sequenced participants, respectively, were included in these subgroups.

CDR1 is given as ENHRY and CDR2 as SYGVKD, both from the germline V gene. The CDR3 contains 15 residues, cysteine and phenylalanine counted. Only the CDR3 DNA is retained, 45 bases long and in frame from the first base. V is shortened by 6 bases, J by 2 bases, and the region joining them spans 14 bases. The time point label for this specimen denotes: about 28 days (+/-7) after the second vaccine dose. AZD1222 recipients with second doses at about 4 weeks or about 12 weeks were pooled, because spike-specific TCR depth and breadth did not differ between schedules. Samples from vaccinated people were obtained from the UK trials COV001 and COV002, which included a single-blind randomized controlled phase 2/3 trial of AZD1222 (ChAdOx1 nCoV-19) in healthy adults. For TCRbeta chain sequencing, PBMC samples were collected from trial participants at day 0 and at day 28 after the second dose. What the authors observed across the whole study: After two AZD1222 doses, spike-specific TCR breadth and depth were significantly higher than at day 0 and than in MenACWY recipients. Conclusions about previously exposed vaccinees were limited because only a handful of AZD1222 recipients were SARS-CoV-2 seropositive at baseline. The 56-69-year group was small, and its depth increase did not reach significance, likely because of low power. Most participants were white British and females outnumbered males, and the authors suggested that clonal diversity may have been underestimated. Because no day 14 peak-response samples were available, repertoires were characterized only after the peak T cell response. Reportedly, almost half of the unique spike-specific TCRs recognized epitopes lying outside the regions that are mutated in the B.1.351 and B.1.1.7 variants. CD4 TCRs associated with the vaccine covered the entire spike protein, and the dominant responses were in regions 160-218 and 743-854.

The chain uses TRBV10-3 and TRBJ1-3; a weak D assignment points to TRBD1 (5 bases agree). Sample: peripheral blood, taken 28 days after the second AZD1222 dose. This TCR came from an adult who received the AZD1222 COVID-19 vaccine. In nucleotides, the sequence is TGTGCCATCAGGGAGGGCCAGGGAGCTGGAAACACCATATATTTT. This sequence encodes CAIREGQGAGNTIYF.